Presented here are 14 T cell receptor beta chains from one specimen sequenced in a study of blood T cell repertoires in COVID-19. This table comes from immunoSEQ multiplex PCR, and its TCRdb copy is limited to in-frame clones, with some not included. The sample records 87,000 or so clones, over 75% being singletons. Source material: peripheral blood. The receptors shown here come from a woman aged 80 or older with acute or convalescent COVID-19.

Only one count was recorded for this clone. J is TRBJ2-1 and V is TRBV5-1; tentatively, D is TRBD1 (5 bases). There are 15 residues in the CDR3. V gave up 1 base and J gave up 2 bases, with 10 bases separating them. The germline gives CDR1 SGHRS, CDR2 YFSETQ. CDR3 residues: CASSLSPTAYNEQFF. The DNA of the CDR3 is TGCGCCAGCAGCTTGTCACCGACAGCCTACAATGAGCAGTTCTTC.

The rearrangement uses TRBV7-2 and TRBJ1-5; 7 bases are a match to TRBD1. Trimming cost V 5 bases and J 13 bases; bases outside gene matches: 5. This CDR3 has 11 residues. Germline assignment: CDR1 SGHTA and CDR2 FQGNSA. Written as DNA, the CDR3 is TGTGCCAGCAGCAACAGGGGACGTCAGCATTTT. Translation: CASSNRGRQHF.

The rearrangement joins TRBV14 to TRBJ2-7; D is uncertain. CDR3 length: 15 amino acids. The V end lost 0 bases, the J end lost 2 bases, and 11 bases lay between the germline ends. Germline CDR1 and CDR2: SGHDN and FVKESK. CDR3 DNA sequence: TGTGCCAGCAGCCAAGAGAAACTGCCCACCTACGAGCAGTACTTC. Amino acids: CASSQEKLPTYEQYF.

The chain uses TRBV7-3 and TRBJ1-2; TRBD1 matches 10 bases. J gave up 7 bases and V 3 bases, and 2 bases lay outside the gene matches. The V gene's germline CDR1 is SGHTA and CDR2 FQGTGA. The CDR3 totals 13 residues. CDR3 region: CASSLTGGSGYTF. In nucleotides, the CDR3 is TGTGCCAGCAGCTTGACAGGGGGCAGTGGCTACACCTTC.

The V gene is TRBV4-2, the J gene TRBJ1-4; 8 nucleotides agree with TRBD1. This CDR3 is built from 15 residues. Trimming removed 4 bases from V and 8 bases from J; junction bases left unmatched: 9. CDR1 and CDR2 from the germline V gene are LGHNA and YNFKEQ. DNA for the CDR3: TGTGCCAGCAGCCCCCGGACAGGGTGTATGGAAAAACTGTTTTTT. Its translation is CASSPRTGCMEKLFF.

The chain recombines TRBV5-1 with TRBJ1-1; 8 bases agree with TRBD1. V was pared by 0 bases and J by 9 bases, with 16 bases of the junction left unmatched. Germline CDR1 and CDR2: SGHRS and YFSETQ. The CDR3 runs 17 residues. As DNA, the CDR3 is TGCGCCAGCAGCTTGGACCATCCATCGACAGGGGCCCCGAAAGCTTTCTTT. It yields the protein CASSLDHPSTGAPKAFF.

This clone has just a few counts. The chain joins TRBV11-1 to TRBJ2-7, with D perhaps TRBD2 (5 bases). The CDR3 spans 12 residues. Germline V gives CDR1 SGHAT, CDR2 FQDESV (reference sequence). Trimming shortened V by 2 bases and J by 4 bases, and 6 bases separated the two germline ends. CDR3 amino acids: CASSLSGYEQYF. CDR3 nucleotide sequence: TGTGCCAGCAGCTTATCGGGGTACGAGCAGTACTTC. The full variable domain, completed using reference TRBV11-1 and TRBJ2-7, is EAEVAQSPRYKITEKSQAVAFWCDPISGHATLYWYRQILGQGPELLVQFQDESVVDDSQLPKDRFSAERLKGVDSTLKIQPAELGDSAMYLCASSLSGYEQYFGPGTRLTVT.

The V call is TRBV4-2, the J call TRBJ2-7, with 12 bases lining up with TRBD2. The ends lost 0 bases at V and 4 bases at J; junction bases unmatched: 10. The CDR3 has 18 amino acids. Germline V gives CDR1 LGHNA, CDR2 YNFKEQ. The DNA for the CDR3 is TGTGCCAGCAGCCAAGATCCCCTAGCGGGGGGGGCTATGTACGAGCAGTACTTC. Its protein is CASSQDPLAGGAMYEQYF.

The CDR3 sequence is CASSQDIVGPNSNQPQHF. DNA for the CDR3: TGTGCCAGCAGCCAAGATATTGTTGGGCCTAATAGCAATCAGCCCCAGCATTTT. V gene TRBV4-2 combines with J gene TRBJ1-5; unclear D gene. The V gene's germline CDR1 is LGHNA and CDR2 YNFKEQ. With 0 bases removed from V and 0 bases from J, the gap between germline ends came to 15 bases. This CDR3 region has 18 residues.

V gene TRBV5-6 combines with J gene TRBJ1-2, with a weak D call TRBD1 (6 bases). Germline V gives CDR1 SGHDT, CDR2 YYEEEE. The germline V and J ends were trimmed by 0 bases and 3 bases, with 12 bases remaining between them. The CDR3 length is 15 residues. CDR3 protein: CASSLVPGEHYGYTF. The CDR3 bases are TGTGCCAGCAGCTTGGTTCCAGGGGAGCACTATGGCTACACCTTC. The variable domain in full, completed from reference TRBV5-6 and TRBJ1-2, reads DAGVTQSPTHLIKTRGQQVTLRCSPKSGHDTVSWYQQALGQGPQFIFQYYEEEERQRGNFPDRFSGHQFPNYSSELNVNALLLGDSALYLCASSLVPGEHYGYTFGSGTRLTVV.

This sequence joins TRBV21-1 and TRBJ2-1; the table's D gene call, TRBD2, was not cross checked with the DNA. TRBV21-1 is a pseudogene locus. This CDR3 region has 16 residues. CDR3 in amino acids: CASSKVGTSSYNEQFF. The DNA for the CDR3 is TGTGCCAGCAGCAAAGTTGGGACTAGTTCTTACAATGAGCAGTTCTTC.

J is TRBJ1-2 and V is TRBV5-4; the match to TRBD1 covers 8 bases. The CDR3 runs 15 residues. Losses at the gene ends were 3 bases for V and 2 bases for J; bases not matched to a gene: 6. Germline values: CDR1 SGHNT, CDR2 YYREEE (reference sequence). The CDR3 loop reads CASSSFGQGNYGYTF. As DNA, the CDR3 is TGTGCCAGCAGCTCCTTCGGACAGGGAAACTATGGCTACACCTTC. Together with reference TRBV5-4 and TRBJ1-2, the CDR3 gives the full variable domain: ETGVTQSPTHLIKTRGQQVTLRCSSQSGHNTVSWYQQALGQGPQFIFQYYREEENGRGNFPPRFSGLQFPNYSSELNVNALELDDSALYLCASSSFGQGNYGYTFGSGTRLTVV.

The gene calls are TRBV29-1 and TRBJ1-2; TRBD1 is a possible D gene (5 bases). Trimming took off 6 bases at V and 7 bases at J, with 6 bases between the two ends. This CDR3 is 9 amino acids long. Germline V gives CDR1 SQVTM, CDR2 ANQGSEA. The CDR3 spells CSVGPGYTF. The DNA of the CDR3 is TGCAGCGTGGGGCCTGGCTACACCTTC. Variable domain in full (rest from reference TRBV29-1 and TRBJ1-2): SAVISQKPSRDICQRGTSLTIQCQVDSQVTMMFWYRQQPGQSLTLIATANQGSEATYESGFVIDKFPISRPNLTFSTLTVSNMSPEDSSIYLCSVGPGYTFGSGTRLTVV.

The rearrangement joins TRBV6-1 to TRBJ2-2; possibly TRBD1 for D (5 bases). CDR3 length equals 15 residues. CDR1 is MNHNS and CDR2 is SASEGT in the germline V gene. The V end was cut by 2 bases, the J end by 3 bases, with 10 bases between. The CDR3 sequence: CASSERQFDTGELFF. For the CDR3, the DNA is TGTGCCAGCAGTGAAAGACAGTTTGACACCGGGGAGCTGTTTTTT.